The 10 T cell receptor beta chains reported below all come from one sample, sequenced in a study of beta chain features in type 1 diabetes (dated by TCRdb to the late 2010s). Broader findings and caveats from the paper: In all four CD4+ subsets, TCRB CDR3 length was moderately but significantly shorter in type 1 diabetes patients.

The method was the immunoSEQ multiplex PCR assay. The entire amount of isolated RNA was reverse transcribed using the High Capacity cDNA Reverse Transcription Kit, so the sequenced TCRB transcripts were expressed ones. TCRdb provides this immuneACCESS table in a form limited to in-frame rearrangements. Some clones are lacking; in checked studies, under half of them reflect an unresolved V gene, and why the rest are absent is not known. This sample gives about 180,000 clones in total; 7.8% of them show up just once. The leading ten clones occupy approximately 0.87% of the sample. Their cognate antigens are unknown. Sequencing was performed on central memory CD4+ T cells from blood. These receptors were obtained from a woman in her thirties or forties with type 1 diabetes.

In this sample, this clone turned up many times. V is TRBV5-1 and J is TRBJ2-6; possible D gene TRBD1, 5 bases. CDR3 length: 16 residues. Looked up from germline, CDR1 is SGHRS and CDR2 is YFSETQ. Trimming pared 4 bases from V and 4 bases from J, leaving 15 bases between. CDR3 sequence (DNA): TGCGCCAGCAGCGAACCCACAGGCTTGGGGGCCAACGTCCTGACTTTC. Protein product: CASSEPTGLGANVLTF. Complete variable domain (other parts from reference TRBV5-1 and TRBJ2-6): KAGVTQTPRYLIKTRGQQVTLSCSPISGHRSVSWYQQTPGQGLQFLFEYFSETQRNKGNFPGRFSGRQFSNSRSEMNVSTLELGDSALYLCASSEPTGLGANVLTFGAGSRLTVL.

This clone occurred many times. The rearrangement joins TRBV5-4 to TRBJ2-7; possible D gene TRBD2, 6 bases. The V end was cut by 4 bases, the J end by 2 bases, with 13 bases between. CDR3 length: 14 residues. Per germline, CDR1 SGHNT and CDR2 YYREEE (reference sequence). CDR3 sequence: CASSTEGITYEQYF. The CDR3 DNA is TGTGCCAGCAGCACGGAGGGGATAACCTACGAGCAGTACTTC.

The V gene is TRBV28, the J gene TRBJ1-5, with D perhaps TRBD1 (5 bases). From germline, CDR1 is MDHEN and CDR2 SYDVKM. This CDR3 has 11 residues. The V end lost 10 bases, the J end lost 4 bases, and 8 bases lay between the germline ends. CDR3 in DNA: TGTGCCACACGACAGAATCAGCCCCAGCATTTT. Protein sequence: CATRQNQPQHF.

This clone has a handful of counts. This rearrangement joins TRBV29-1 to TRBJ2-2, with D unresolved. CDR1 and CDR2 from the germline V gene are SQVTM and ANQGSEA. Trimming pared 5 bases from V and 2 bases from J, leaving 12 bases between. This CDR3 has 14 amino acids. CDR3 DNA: TGCAGCGTTCGTAATCCCCTCAACACCGGGGAGCTGTTTTTT. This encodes CSVRNPLNTGELFF.

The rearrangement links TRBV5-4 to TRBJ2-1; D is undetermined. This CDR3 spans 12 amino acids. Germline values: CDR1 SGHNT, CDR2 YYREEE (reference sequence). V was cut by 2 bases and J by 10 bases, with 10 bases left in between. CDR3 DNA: TGTGCCAGCAGCTTCGCGGTAGGCGAGCAGTTCTTC. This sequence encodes CASSFAVGEQFF. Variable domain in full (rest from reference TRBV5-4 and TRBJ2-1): ETGVTQSPTHLIKTRGQQVTLRCSSQSGHNTVSWYQQALGQGPQFIFQYYREEENGRGNFPPRFSGLQFPNYSSELNVNALELDDSALYLCASSFAVGEQFFGPGTRLTVL.

The CDR3 nucleotides read TGTGCCAGCAGCTTCGCCGGGACAGCTAATGAAAAACTGTTTTTT. Amino acids: CASSFAGTANEKLFF. The J gene is TRBJ1-4, the V gene TRBV9; 7 bases fit TRBD1. Looked up from germline, CDR1 is SGDLS and CDR2 is YYNGEE. The J segment lost 3 bases and the V segment lost 4 bases, leaving 6 bases of the junction unmatched. The CDR3 loop spans 15 amino acids. The full variable domain, its missing parts supplied by reference TRBV9 and TRBJ1-4, is DSGVTQTPKHLITATGQRVTLRCSPRSGDLSVYWYQQSLDQGLQFLIQYYNGEERAKGNILERFSAQQFPDLHSELNLSSLELGDSALYFCASSFAGTANEKLFFGSGTQLSVL.

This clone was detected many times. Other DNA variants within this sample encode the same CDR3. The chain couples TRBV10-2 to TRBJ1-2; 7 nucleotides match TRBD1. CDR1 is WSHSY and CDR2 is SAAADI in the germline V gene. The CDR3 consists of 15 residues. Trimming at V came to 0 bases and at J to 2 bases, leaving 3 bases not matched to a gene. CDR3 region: CASSESRTGNYGYTF. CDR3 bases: TGCGCCAGCAGTGAGTCGCGGACAGGCAACTATGGCTACACCTTC.

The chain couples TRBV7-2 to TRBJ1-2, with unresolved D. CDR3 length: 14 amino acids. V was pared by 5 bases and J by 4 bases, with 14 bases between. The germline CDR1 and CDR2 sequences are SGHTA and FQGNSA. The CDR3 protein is CASSQRFAGYGYTF. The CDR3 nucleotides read TGTGCCAGCAGCCAAAGGTTCGCGGGCTATGGCTACACCTTC.

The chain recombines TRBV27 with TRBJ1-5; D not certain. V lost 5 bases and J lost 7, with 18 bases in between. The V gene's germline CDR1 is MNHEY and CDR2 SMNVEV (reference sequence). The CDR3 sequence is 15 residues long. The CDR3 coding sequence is TGTGCCAGCAGTCCGCTTGAGTTGAGGCCCCAGCCCCAGCATTTT. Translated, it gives CASSPLELRPQPQHF.

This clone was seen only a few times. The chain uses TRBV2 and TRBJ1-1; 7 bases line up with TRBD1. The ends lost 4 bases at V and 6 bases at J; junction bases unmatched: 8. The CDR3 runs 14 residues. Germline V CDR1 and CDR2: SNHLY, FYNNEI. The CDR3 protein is CASSGRQGEAEAFF. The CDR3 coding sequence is TGTGCCAGCAGTGGGAGACAGGGAGAGGCTGAAGCTTTCTTT.